The present T cell receptor (beta chain) was sequenced within a study of T cells in localized non-small cell lung cancer. TCRdb's copy holds only in-frame clones and misses some; the assay was immunoSEQ multiplex PCR. This table has approximately 45,000 clones, about four fifths appearing once. Germline assignment: CDR1 SGHTA and CDR2 FQGNSA. The V gene lost 2 bases and the J gene lost 0 bases, with 14 bases spanning the gap. The CDR3 is 17 amino acids. The sequence was obtained from a man aged 40 to 75 with stage III lung adenocarcinoma. The chain couples TRBV7-2 to TRBJ2-1, with D perhaps matching TRBD1 (5 bases). Material: peripheral blood mononuclear cells, obtained before any cancer treatment. The CDR3 reads CASSLRGFYLSYNEQFF. The DNA for the CDR3 is TGTGCCAGCAGCTTAAGGGGATTTTATCTCTCCTACAATGAGCAGTTCTTC.